This TCR beta chain emerged from a study of Graves' ophthalmopathy and Graves' hyperthyroidism. Findings of the study overall: Researchers report that a 13-signature model separated ophthalmopathy from stable hyperthyroidism, posting almost 90% sensitivity and approximately 81% specificity. Blood also carried most expanded thyroid clonotypes exceeding 0.001 frequency.

PBMCs were density-gradient isolated from roughly 10 ml fresh blood. Using RNA transcripts, the TCR beta CDR3 regions were amplified. First-round RT-PCR employed HTBI primers, with a second-round multiplex PCR after it. TCRdb re-derived calls from the multiplex PCR reads in MiXCR, one entry per CDR3 protein. The sample includes about 500,000 distinct CDR3 sequences, around 14% of them seen just once. On this clonotype: As yet, its antigen is unknown. A single base separates this from a much larger clone, so it may be a read error. Without the conserved terminal phenylalanine or tryptophan, this CDR3 likely stems from a read error.

The junction had 12 bases not matched to a gene; V was cut back by 7 bases and J by 4 bases. Per germline, CDR1 LNHDA and CDR2 SQIVND (reference sequence). The CDR3 is 15 residues long. The sequence came from a woman aged 30 to 39 with Graves' ophthalmopathy. The sample taken for sequencing was blood. This chain uses TRBV19 with TRBJ1-2; TRBD1 aligns across 7 bases. In DNA form, the CDR3 reads TGTGCCAGTACCGGAGGGGGCAGGGCCACCTATGGCTACACCTAC. Translating it yields CASTGGGRATYGYTY.